This T cell receptor beta chain was identified in a study of blood T cell repertoires in COVID-19. For the study at large: COVID-19 samples from acute and convalescent phases originated in the United States, Italy and Spain. T cells, B-cell-depleted T cells, or PBMCs supplied cDNA or gDNA.

In the original workflow: Amplifying reference gene primers gave estimates of nucleated cell counts. Some clones are missing from TCRdb's copy, which holds only in-frame ones; the method was immunoSEQ multiplex PCR. That table furnishes V, J and clone size, whereas the DNA furnished D and trimming. This table has around 100,000 clones, roughly 84% appearing once. The CDR3 length is 14 residues. Trimming shortened V by 8 bases and J by 4 bases, and 14 bases separated the two germline ends. Germline V gives CDR1 KGHDR, CDR2 SFDVKD. The chain couples TRBV24-1 to TRBJ1-5; D is possibly TRBD1 (5 bases). The sample was peripheral blood. The clonotype originates from a human donor in a cohort sampled during active or convalescent COVID-19. This CDR3 reads CATTRREINQPQHF. The CDR3 DNA sequence: TGTGCCACCACGCGCAGGGAAATAAATCAGCCCCAGCATTTT.